This TCR beta chain was sequenced during a study of Tregs in tolerant kidney transplant recipients (dated by TCRdb to between 2019 and 2020). The study in broad terms: TCRbeta sequencing was used in the study to identify donor-specific regulatory T cells before combined kidney and bone marrow transplantation, and the identified cells were then tracked after transplant. Results the study describes overall, beyond this receptor: Because the study included only a small number of patients, the results must be confirmed in larger populations and under other immunosuppression protocols. PCR primers changed over time for some patients, so nucleotide-level comparison across those patients' samples was not possible. In tolerant patients, donor-specific Tregs expanded more than Tregs overall, which suggests antigen-driven rather than nonspecific expansion. Biological reproducibility was not directly assessed, although technical replication error appeared to be minimal. Expanding Tregs with activated donor B cells appeared to identify the most biologically relevant and donor-specific TCRbeta repertoire.

The transplants used related donors with nonmyeloablative bone marrow transplantation, and mixed chimerism in the human trials was transient. Unstimulated Tregs (CD4+CD25+CD127-), CD4+ non-Tregs (CD4+CD25-), CD4 and CD8 cells were FACS-sorted from thawed PBMCs. A few combined kidney and bone marrow transplant recipients from the ITN036ST trial were included as patients, and samples were available only from these trial subjects. Healthy control blood was processed to PBMCs by Ficoll density gradient and cryopreserved, and patient PBMCs were collected before and after transplant. Trimming at the junction amounts to 4 bases on V and 2 bases on J, and the germline ends lie 10 bases apart. The germline V gene (reference sequence) supplies CDR1 SEHNR and CDR2 FQNEAQ. From its cysteine to its phenylalanine, the CDR3 spans 14 amino acids. Of the read, only the CDR3 DNA is kept; its 42 bases are in frame from base 1.

Concerning this clone itself: Its target antigen remains unknown. Nothing much larger sits one base from this clone, and base qualities are not available.

Genomic DNA was extracted from sorted cells with the QIAGEN DNeasy Blood and Tissue Kit for TCRbeta CDR3 sequencing. Through immunoSEQ, high-throughput TCRbeta CDR3 sequencing was done commercially, including PCR amplification with internal controls and bias correction. As for the original processing: Unique productive TCRbeta sequences were defined by CDR3 nucleotide sequence when primers matched and otherwise by CDR3 amino acid sequence together with Vbeta and Jbeta genes. Sorting error was corrected by removing sequences shared between sorted populations at a frequency ratio of 2:1 or less, and the remaining shared sequences were assigned to the higher population. Donor-reactive sequences were defined as at least 5-fold expanded in CFSE-low cells versus unstimulated cells, with frequency of at least 0.01% in CFSE-low cells. Jensen-Shannon divergence, calculated on the top 100 TCRbeta sequences ranked by frequency, was used to quantify repertoire divergence. For any sample with multiple sequencing runs, sorting error was corrected in each run separately before the runs were pooled. Entries here come from immuneACCESS through TCRdb and include only in-frame sequences with V and J called. Some clones fail to appear in such tables; in the studies checked, an unresolved V gene covers under half of the shortfall, and the cause of the remainder is unknown. V and J calls and clone size come straight from that table; D and trimming were deduced from the DNA. Counted in this sample were tens of thousands of clones; 91% of them appeared once. Together, the top ten hold roughly 15% of the sample.

This sample comprised CD8+ T cells from blood (PBMCs), obtained 24 months after the transplant. This sequence uses TRBV7-9 and TRBJ2-3, and possibly TRBD2, on 6 matching bases. The clonotype originates from a human patient who received a combined kidney and bone marrow transplant. It is possible that, after a transplant, some T cells come from the graft donor. The bases are TGTGCCAGCAGCTCTCGGGACTTCACAGATACGCAGTATTTT. Its coded protein is CASSSRDFTDTQYF. The reference TRBV7-9 and TRBJ2-3 proteins fill in what lies around the CDR3, so the full variable domain reads DTGVSQNPRHKITKRGQNVTFRCDPISEHNRLYWYRQTLGQGPEFLTYFQNEAQLEKSRLLSDRFSAERPKGSFSTLEIQRTEQGDSAMYLCASSSRDFTDTQYFGPGTRLTVL.